One and the same sample provided the 10 T cell receptor beta chains below, sequenced in a study of CD8+ T cells in alopecia areata. The sample's treatment: oral pan-JAK inhibitor, 5-10 mg twice daily. Sequencing relied on a cDNA template that was reverse transcribed from extracted RNA. Profiling relied on immunoSEQ multiplex PCR, and the TCRdb table lists in-frame clones only, not all of them. Of approximately 300,000 clones in the sample, about 62% are singletons; the top ten hold roughly 1.8%. The sequencing used CD4+ T cells sorted from blood, collected at week 24, from a patient treated with tofacitinib. Receptor source: a human donor with alopecia areata.

V gene TRBV5-4 combines with J gene TRBJ2-3, with a possible D match to TRBD2 (6 bases). Germline V gene sequence: CDR1 SGHNT, CDR2 YYREEE (reference sequence). V was clipped by 5 bases and J by 3 bases, with 10 bases between them. This CDR3 comprises 13 residues. The CDR3 loop is CASRDGSTDTQYF. The DNA of the CDR3 is TGTGCCAGCAGGGACGGGAGTACAGATACGCAGTATTTT.

This clone was seen a few times. The V call is TRBV6-1, the J call TRBJ2-7; D gene unclear. Germline assignment: CDR1 MNHNS and CDR2 SASEGT. This CDR3 contains 11 residues. Between the trimmed V and J ends, which lost 2 bases and 3 bases, there was a span of 2 bases. The CDR3 is CASSEIYEQYF. CDR3 bases: TGTGCCAGCAGTGAAATCTACGAGCAGTACTTC.

The chain has TRBV29-1 and TRBJ1-1, with D perhaps TRBD1 (6 bases). Trimming removed 3 bases from V and 3 bases from J, with 14 bases in between. The germline gives CDR1 SQVTM, CDR2 ANQGSEA. The CDR3 length is 14 residues. CDR3 loop: CSVDGVGQYTEAFF. CDR3 DNA sequence: TGCAGCGTTGACGGGGTTGGACAGTACACTGAAGCTTTCTTT.

The V gene is TRBV15, the J gene TRBJ2-7, with D perhaps given as TRBD1 or TRBD2 (5 bases each). Germline CDR1 reads LNHNV; CDR2 reads YYDKDF (reference sequence). This CDR3 is 14 amino acids long. Trimming removed 3 bases at V and 5 bases at J, with 14 bases between. For the CDR3, the DNA is TGTGCCACCAGCAGTCCGGCAGGGAGCCACGAGCAGTACTTC. It translates to CATSSPAGSHEQYF.

The rearrangement uses TRBV30 and TRBJ1-6; 8 nucleotides line up with TRBD1. The CDR3 loop spans 19 amino acids. CDR1 is GTSNPN and CDR2 is SVGIG in the germline V gene (reference sequence). The V gene end was trimmed by 3 bases and the J gene end by 2 bases; junction bases not matched to a gene: 15. CDR3 sequence: CAWRSEAGGLITYNSPLHF. The CDR3 coding sequence is TGTGCCTGGAGGTCTGAAGCAGGGGGCTTAATCACCTATAATTCACCCCTCCACTTT.

The chain is built from TRBV5-1 and TRBJ1-2, with 9 bases that match TRBD1. The CDR3 is 14 amino acids. Germline trimming cut 7 bases from V and 2 bases from J; bases unmatched to any gene: 6. Germline CDR1 is SGHRS and CDR2 is YFSETQ. The CDR3 bases are TGCGCCAGCGGGGCCGGGACAGGGAACTATGGCTACACCTTC. It specifies CASGAGTGNYGYTF.

The rearrangement uses TRBV30 and TRBJ1-2; D unresolved. V gave up 3 bases and J gave up 2 bases, with 13 bases separating them. CDR1 is GTSNPN, CDR2 SVGIG, per germline (reference sequence). There are 14 residues in the CDR3. Written as DNA, the CDR3 is TGTGCCTGGAGCCCTCGACGGAGCAACTATGGCTACACCTTC. Translated, it gives CAWSPRRSNYGYTF. The complete variable domain, with remaining parts taken from reference TRBV30 and TRBJ1-2, reads SQTIHQWPATLVQPVGSPLSLECTVEGTSNPNLYWYRQAAGRGLQLLFYSVGIGQISSEVPQNLSASRPQDRQFILSSKKLLLSDSGFYLCAWSPRRSNYGYTFGSGTRLTVV.

CDR3 nucleotides: TGCGCCAGCAGCCAAGTCGCTAACAATGAGCAGTTCTTC. Its translation: CASSQVANNEQFF. The rearrangement uses TRBV4-1 and TRBJ2-1; D not resolved. V lost 1 base to trimming and J lost 5 bases, with 6 bases between them. This CDR3 has 13 residues. Germline loops: CDR1 MGHRA, CDR2 YSYEKL.

The chain joins TRBV14 to TRBJ2-1, with D perhaps TRBD2 (6 bases). There are 15 residues in the CDR3. Germline V gene lookup returns CDR1 SGHDN and CDR2 FVKESK. V lost 1 base and J 5 bases, leaving 12 bases between the germline ends. The CDR3 DNA is TGTGCCAGCAGCCAAGGAGGGCGGGGCCACAATGAGCAGTTCTTC. Protein: CASSQGGRGHNEQFF.

This clone has at least ten counts. The CDR3 sequence is CASSEGPRSGELFF. The DNA for the CDR3 is TGTGCCAGCAGCGAGGGACCACGGTCCGGGGAGCTGTTTTTT. V gene TRBV7-2 combines with J gene TRBJ2-2; D may correspond to TRBD1 or TRBD2 (5 bases each). The CDR3 sequence is 14 residues long. The V end lost 5 bases, the J end lost 6 bases, and 13 bases lay between the germline ends. Germline V gives CDR1 SGHTA, CDR2 FQGNSA.